Included here is one TCR beta chain sequence, with context. The antigen remains undetermined. Trimming removed 2 bases at V and 7 bases at J, with 18 bases between. Germline CDR1 MNHEY, CDR2 SVGAGI. The CDR3 is 15 amino acids. The sample originates from a study of T cell responses to AZD1222 COVID-19 vaccine. Study-wide results and limits: Repertoire sampling was restricted to post-peak T cell response timepoints. Spike-specific TCR depth and breadth grew after two AZD1222 doses. Targeting of unmutated variant regions was reportedly seen in nearly half of spike-specific TCRs. Only a handful of AZD1222 recipients were seropositive at baseline.

TCRdb keeps only in-frame clones here, not all; method: immunoSEQ multiplex PCR. The sample contains approximately 160,000 clones, roughly nine tenths of which appear only once. The sequenced sample was peripheral blood, obtained on day 0 of AZD1222 vaccination. The source is an adult in good health. The chain links TRBV6-5 to TRBJ2-7; possible D gene TRBD2, 6 bases. CDR3 in DNA: TGTGCCAGCAGTTACAGAGGACTGGCTCGGGGGGAGCAGTACTTC. Residues: CASSYRGLARGEQYF.